This is a list of T cell receptor beta chains from one sample in a study of early T cells in non-severe SARS-CoV-2 infection. MiXCR, applied by TCRdb to the 5' RACE reads, yields one record per CDR3 protein. This table holds almost 30,000 distinct CDR3 sequences, about 5.5% found once. The sequencing input was whole blood. The receptors originated from an adult who was a healthcare worker with PCR-confirmed SARS-CoV-2 infection or an uninfected control (not recorded which). Each CDR3 is given with its conserved first and last residue. D genes are given only for firm matches. Some rows have no size entry. The others give once, few or many, or a class for an expanded clone.

j_call clone_size d_call v_call cdr3_nt cdr3_aa
TRBJ1-1 many . TRBV7-2 TGTGCCAGCAGCTTACGAAGGACCGAGCAGGCTTTCTTT CASSLRRTEQAFF
TRBJ2-1 medium-sized TRBD2 TRBV18 TGTGCCAGCTCACCGCGAGGGACTAGCGGGAGTGGGGCCAATGAGCAGTTCTTC CASSPRGTSGSGANEQFF
TRBJ1-3 many . TRBV5-1 TGCGCCAGCAGCTTGCGGAGCTCTGGAAACACCATATATTTT CASSLRSSGNTIYF
TRBJ2-1 . . TRBV6-5 TGTGCCAGCAGTAATTACGATGAGCAGTTCTTC CASSNYDEQFF
TRBJ2-1 . TRBD2 TRBV27 TGTGCCAGCAGTAGCCTAGCGGGGGTGATGAATGAGCAGTTCTTC CASSSLAGVMNEQFF
TRBJ2-3 few . TRBV28 TGTGCCAGCAGTTTGCTCACAGATACGCAGTATTTT CASSLLTDTQYF
TRBJ2-3 many TRBD1 TRBV12-5 TGTGCTAGTGGTTTGGCCCCGTCGGGACAGGGAGTCATAGATACGCAGTATTTT CASGLAPSGQGVIDTQYF
TRBJ2-2 few . TRBV5-1 TGCGCCAGCAGCTGGGGCACCGGGGAGCTGTTTTTT CASSWGTGELFF
TRBJ2-2 many . TRBV7-9 TGTGCCAGCAGCTCTAATCGGATGGGCGGGGAGCTGTTTTTT CASSSNRMGGELFF
TRBJ2-2 few TRBD2 TRBV7-9 TGTGCCAGCAGCTCGCGGACTAGCGGGAGAATACCCGGGGAGCTGTTTTTT CASSSRTSGRIPGELFF
TRBJ1-1 many TRBD1 TRBV28 TGTGCCAGCAGTTTATCTCTTGGGACAGGGTCTGAAGCTTTCTTT CASSLSLGTGSEAFF
TRBJ2-7 many . TRBV5-6 TGTGCCAGCAGCCTCAGCTTTGGGAGCTCCTACGAGCAGTACTTC CASSLSFGSSYEQYF
TRBJ1-5 . TRBD1 TRBV7-2 TGTGCCAGCAGCTTAGGAGGGACAGGACATAGCAATCAGCCCCAGCATTTT CASSLGGTGHSNQPQHF
TRBJ2-7 many . TRBV2 TGTGCCAGCAGTGACGTCGCGCGGGGGACATCCTACGAGCAGTACTTC CASSDVARGTSYEQYF
TRBJ2-7 many . TRBV7-9 TGTGCCAGCAGGCAAGGGGATCGGGGCGAGCAGTACTTC CASRQGDRGEQYF
TRBJ1-4 many . TRBV18 TGTGCCAGCTCACCCCTTCGACAGGATGAAAAACTGTTTTTT CASSPLRQDEKLFF
TRBJ2-7 many . TRBV5-1 TGCGCCAGCAGCTTGAAGAGACACCCGAGCGAGCAGTACTTC CASSLKRHPSEQYF
TRBJ2-4 . . TRBV12-3/TRBV12-4 TGTGCCAGCAGGTCTACAGGGGGGGGCAAAAACATTCAGTACTTC CASRSTGGGKNIQYF
TRBJ2-7 few . TRBV3-1 TGTGCCAGCAGCTATAGCGGCTCTGGTCGCGAGCAGTACTTC CASSYSGSGREQYF
TRBJ2-3 many . TRBV6-5 TGTGCCAGCACCTCGGCCCTCGGGACAGATACGCAGTATTTT CASTSALGTDTQYF
TRBJ2-7 . . TRBV7-8 TGTGCCAGCAGCCCCCAGGGATTCTCCTACGAGCAGTACTTC CASSPQGFSYEQYF
TRBJ1-4 few . TRBV6-6 TGTGCCAGCAGTTTCAGGGGAGAAAATGAAAAACTGTTTTTT CASSFRGENEKLFF
TRBJ2-7 many . TRBV7-9 TGTGCCAGCAGCGACGACAGAACGCTGGGCGAGCAGTACTTC CASSDDRTLGEQYF
TRBJ2-3 many . TRBV7-9 TGTGCCAGCACCGAATCCGGGACTAGCACAGATACGCAGTATTTT CASTESGTSTDTQYF
TRBJ2-1 many TRBD2 TRBV13 TGTGCCAGCAGCTCCTGGACTAGCGAGTACAATGAGCAGTTCTTC CASSSWTSEYNEQFF